Each of the 27 T cell receptor beta chains below was sequenced from the same sample in a study of high-grade serous ovarian cancer treatment subgroups. Tumor tissue was taken before any definitive surgery or chemotherapy was given. TCRdb's table, derived via immunoSEQ multiplex PCR, lists solely in-frame clones and lacks some. The sample yields around 27,000 clones, around 84% seen once. The sample was tumor tissue. All receptors come from a human donor with high-grade serous ovarian cancer.

V is TRBV6-1 and J is TRBJ1-5, with 9 positions matching TRBD1. Germline CDR1 reads MNHNS; CDR2 reads SASEGT. This CDR3 comprises 15 residues. J was trimmed by 4 bases and V by 7 bases; bases with no gene match: 8. CDR3 DNA: TGTGCCAGCACTCAGGAGGGACAGGGAAATCAGCCCCAGCATTTT. This translates into CASTQEGQGNQPQHF.

J is TRBJ2-3 and V is TRBV7-2, with 11 positions matching TRBD2. Per the germline V gene, CDR1 is SGHTA and CDR2 is FQGNSA. Trimming removed 1 base from V and 3 bases from J; junction bases left unmatched: 6. This CDR3 region has 17 residues. The CDR3 region has the DNA TGTGCCAGCAGCTTAGACGGGCTAGCGGGAGGAACAGATACGCAGTATTTT. Translation: CASSLDGLAGGTDTQYF.

This chain links TRBV5-1 with TRBJ2-3; maybe TRBD1 (6 bases). V dropped 4 bases and J dropped 0 bases, with 18 bases sitting between them. The CDR3 spans 17 residues. Per germline, CDR1 SGHRS and CDR2 YFSETQ. CDR3 DNA sequence: TGCGCCAGCAGCCCGGGACAACTCGCACCTAGCACAGATACGCAGTATTTT. This encodes CASSPGQLAPSTDTQYF.

V gene TRBV4-1 combines with J gene TRBJ2-7; weak D call: TRBD2 (6 bases). The CDR3 runs 14 residues. Trimming took off 5 bases at V and 2 bases at J, with 13 bases between the two ends. Germline lookup yields CDR1 MGHRA and CDR2 YSYEKL. For the CDR3, the DNA is TGCGCCAGCAGCTACCAGGGCGGGACCTACGAGCAGTACTTC. Its protein is CASSYQGGTYEQYF.

The V and J genes are TRBV11-1 and TRBJ1-1; 8 bases fit TRBD1. The CDR3 is 16 amino acids. The germline CDR1 and CDR2 sequences are SGHAT and FQDESV (reference sequence). V lost 6 bases, J lost 6 bases, and 15 bases stayed unmatched. Here the CDR3 reads CASRSGTGSRTAEAFF. The CDR3 nucleotides are TGTGCCAGCAGGTCAGGGACAGGCTCTAGGACCGCTGAAGCTTTCTTT.

The chain combines TRBV6-5 with TRBJ2-5; D possibly corresponds to TRBD2 (6 bases). This CDR3 region has 15 residues. Trimming took 6 bases from V and 2 from J, leaving 16 bases between them. Germline V gene data show CDR1 as MNHEY and CDR2 as SVGAGI. CDR3 loop: CASSLPGSGQETQYF. CDR3 sequence (DNA): TGTGCCAGCAGCCTCCCTGGAAGCGGGCAAGAGACCCAGTACTTC.

This sequence joins TRBV18 and TRBJ2-5, with 9 bases identical to TRBD2. CDR1 is KGHSH, CDR2 LQKENI, per germline. The CDR3 length is 14 residues. Trimming removed 6 bases from V and 3 bases from J; junction bases left unmatched: 5. In DNA form, the CDR3 reads TGTGCCAGCTCTTCGGGACTAGCAAAAGAGACCCAGTACTTC. Translated: CASSSGLAKETQYF.

The chain uses TRBV27 and TRBJ1-4; 9 bases align to TRBD1. CDR3 length: 14 amino acids. V gave up 6 bases and J gave up 7 bases; unmatched junction bases: 6. The germline CDR1 and CDR2 sequences are MNHEY and SMNVEV (reference sequence). The CDR3 DNA follows: TGTGCCAGCAGCTTTACAGGGGGCGTTGAAAAACTGTTTTTT. Protein sequence: CASSFTGGVEKLFF.

The chain combines TRBV13 with TRBJ1-1; D gene unclear. With 4 bases removed from V and 11 bases from J, the gap between germline ends came to 17 bases. CDR3 length equals 13 residues. Germline V lookup: CDR1 PRHDT, CDR2 FYEKMQ (reference sequence). For the CDR3, the DNA is TGTGCCAGCAGCTCTCAGGACCGTCGTTCTGCTTTCTTT. Its translation is CASSSQDRRSAFF.

The chain links TRBV28 to TRBJ1-5; D gene ambiguous. V gave up 6 bases and J gave up 0 bases, with 15 bases separating them. This CDR3 is built from 16 residues. Germline V CDR1 and CDR2: MDHEN, SYDVKM. The CDR3 nucleotides are TGTGCCAGCAGAGCCTCCTCCTTTTCTAGCAATCAGCCCCAGCATTTT. This sequence encodes CASRASSFSSNQPQHF.

This clone was observed a handful of times. The rearrangement uses TRBV9 and TRBJ2-6, with D perhaps TRBD1 or TRBD2 (5 bases each). V lost 4 bases and J lost 15, with 20 bases in between. This CDR3 has 14 amino acids. CDR1 SGDLS and CDR2 YYNGEE come from the germline V gene. CDR3 bases: TGTGCCAGCAGCCTACTGGGGACGACGACATCCCTGACTTTC. It specifies CASSLLGTTTSLTF.

The J gene is TRBJ2-6, the V gene TRBV27, with 14 positions matching TRBD2. V lost 4 bases and J lost 2; bases outside the gene matches: 7. The CDR3 length is 19 residues. Germline V lookup: CDR1 MNHEY, CDR2 SMNVEV (reference sequence). In DNA form, the CDR3 reads TGTGCCAGCAGTTCCCTTGGACTAGCGGGAGGAACTGGGGCCAACGTCCTGACTTTC. Translation gives CASSSLGLAGGTGANVLTF.

This clone was picked up one time. The rearrangement joins TRBV13 to TRBJ1-1, with a tentative D call TRBD1 (6 bases). Germline CDR1 and CDR2: PRHDT and FYEKMQ (reference sequence). This CDR3 spans 15 amino acids. The ends were cut back, 10 bases at V and 0 bases at J, with 18 bases in the middle. The CDR3 reads CATKGGADMNTEAFF. The CDR3 DNA reads TGTGCCACCAAGGGGGGTGCAGACATGAACACTGAAGCTTTCTTT.

This chain links TRBV11-2 with TRBJ2-7; 12 positions agree with TRBD2. J lost 5 bases, V lost 5 bases, and 13 bases had no gene match. This CDR3 is built from 17 residues. Per the germline V gene, CDR1 is SGHAT and CDR2 is FQNNGV. This CDR3 is CASSQKRLAGVHHEQYF. CDR3 DNA sequence: TGTGCCAGCAGCCAAAAAAGACTAGCGGGAGTTCACCACGAGCAGTACTTC.

This sequence joins TRBV5-4 and TRBJ2-6, with D unresolved. CDR3 size: 15 residues. Between the trimmed V and J ends, which lost 0 bases and 0 bases, there was a span of 4 bases. Germline lookup yields CDR1 SGHNT and CDR2 YYREEE (reference sequence). CDR3 amino acids: CASSLVASGANVLTF. In DNA form, the CDR3 reads TGTGCCAGCAGCTTGGTGGCCTCTGGGGCCAACGTCCTGACTTTC.

This rearrangement joins TRBV6-1 to TRBJ1-5; D not certain. Germline V gene data show CDR1 as MNHNS and CDR2 as SASEGT. Trimming cost V 4 bases and J 1 base, with 11 bases left between them. This CDR3 is 15 amino acids long. The CDR3 is CASSARPGSNQPQHF. The CDR3 coding sequence is TGTGCCAGCAGTGCAAGACCCGGAAGCAATCAGCCCCAGCATTTT.

The chain employs TRBV6-1 and TRBJ2-7, with 9 bases matching TRBD2. There are 15 residues in the CDR3. Unmatched junction bases numbered 6, after V lost 5 bases and J lost 1 base. Germline V gene lookup returns CDR1 MNHNS and CDR2 SASEGT. Written as DNA, the CDR3 is TGTGCCAGCAGTCCGCGACTAGCGGCGTCCTACGAGCAGTACTTC. The encoded protein is CASSPRLAASYEQYF.

J is TRBJ2-5 and V is TRBV5-4; 9 bases map to TRBD1. Gene TRBJ2-7 matches the end of the DNA better, so the J call may be wrong. This CDR3 region has 14 residues. Germline-derived CDR1 and CDR2 are SGHNT and YYREEE (reference sequence). The CDR3 DNA is TGTGCCAGCAGCCCCGGGACAGGGATCTACGAGCAGTACTTC. As protein: CASSPGTGIYEQYF.

CDR3 in amino acids: CASSVGGNRAEAFF. The CDR3 bases are TGTGCCAGCAGCGTAGGGGGAAATCGAGCTGAAGCTTTCTTT. The chain combines TRBV9 with TRBJ1-1, with D hard to call. The V end lost 0 bases, the J end lost 6 bases, and 12 bases lay between the germline ends. From germline, CDR1 is SGDLS and CDR2 YYNGEE. The CDR3 is 14 residues long.

The chain joins TRBV15 to TRBJ2-7; 8 nucleotides agree with TRBD1. This CDR3 has 15 amino acids. Germline V gene lookup returns CDR1 LNHNV and CDR2 YYDKDF (reference sequence). V lost 0 bases and J lost 3; bases outside the gene matches: 4. The CDR3 coding sequence is TGTGCCACCAGCAGAGAAGGGGGACAGGTCTACGAGCAGTACTTC. This translates into CATSREGGQVYEQYF.

The chain combines TRBV6-5 with TRBJ1-1; D remains ambiguous. Trimming removed 2 bases at V and 1 base at J, with 8 bases between. Germline CDR1 is MNHEY and CDR2 is SVGAGI. This CDR3 comprises 14 residues. CDR3 nucleotide sequence: TGTGCCAGCAGTTACGGGCTACGGAACACTGAAGCTTTCTTT. Translated: CASSYGLRNTEAFF.

This rearrangement joins TRBV28 to TRBJ1-2; weak D call: TRBD1 (6 bases). Germline CDR1 and CDR2: MDHEN and SYDVKM. The length of the CDR3 is 14 residues. Trimming took off 7 bases at V and 6 bases at J, with 18 bases between the two ends. The CDR3 coding sequence is TGTGCCAGCACCACCACGGGGGGGGGCGATGGCTACACCTTC. This encodes CASTTTGGGDGYTF.

This rearrangement joins TRBV6-5 to TRBJ2-7, with 7 bases identical to TRBD2. Germline V gives CDR1 MNHEY, CDR2 SVGAGI. CDR3 length equals 15 residues. The junction had 9 bases not matched to a gene; V was cut back by 5 bases and J by 2 bases. The CDR3, as DNA: TGTGCCAGCAGTAGGAGTTGGAGCGGGACCTACGAGCAGTACTTC. Protein: CASSRSWSGTYEQYF.

The chain combines TRBV7-2 with TRBJ2-5, with D hard to call. V was clipped by 5 bases and J by 1 base, with 17 bases between them. The V gene's germline CDR1 is SGHTA and CDR2 FQGNSA. CDR3 length: 16 amino acids. As DNA, the CDR3 is TGTGCCAGCAGCCGGAACGGGCGTCCCCCCCAAGAGACCCAGTACTTC. Its translation is CASSRNGRPPQETQYF.

The rearrangement uses TRBV5-1 and TRBJ1-1, with 8 bases identical to TRBD1. After removal of 6 bases from V and 2 bases from J, the junction contained 6 bases not matched to a gene. This CDR3 has 14 residues. Per germline, CDR1 SGHRS and CDR2 YFSETQ. CDR3: CASMAGGRNTEAFF. CDR3 DNA: TGCGCCAGCATGGCAGGGGGCAGAAACACTGAAGCTTTCTTT.

The chain carries TRBV19 and TRBJ1-5; D is possibly TRBD1 (6 bases). This CDR3 contains 17 residues. Germline V CDR1 and CDR2: LNHDA, SQIVND (reference sequence). The germline V and J ends were trimmed by 5 bases and 1 base, with 18 bases remaining between them. The CDR3 protein is CASSPGFRGGSNQPQHF. CDR3 in DNA: TGTGCCAGTAGTCCTGGGTTCAGGGGAGGGAGCAATCAGCCCCAGCATTTT.

The chain joins TRBV5-5 to TRBJ1-4; a possible D gene is TRBD1 (6 bases). Trimming pared 0 bases from V and 7 bases from J, leaving 13 bases between. The CDR3 runs 15 residues. Germline V CDR1 and CDR2: SGHKS, YYEKEE (reference sequence). CDR3 DNA: TGTGCCAGCAGCTTGGCGGGGGCCGGGAGTGAAAAACTGTTTTTT. Protein sequence: CASSLAGAGSEKLFF.